Sequencing of this T cell receptor beta chain was carried out in a study of blood T cells in healthy people across ages. The germline V gene encodes CDR1 SGHRS and CDR2 YFSETQ. Trimming took 4 bases from V and 4 from J; bases not matched to a gene: 18. This CDR3 has 18 residues. Remarks on this clonotype: Its specificity is not known.

Sample-barcoded 5' priming and a J-beta primer mix drove a second PCR of roughly 7 to 11 cycles. Using its own MiXCR run on the 5' RACE reads, TCRdb lists one record per CDR3 protein. The data contain 1.2 million to 1.5 million distinct CDR3 sequences, roughly 45% of them seen just once; the ten biggest clones take up 7% to 9%. The study's findings and limits: Not knowing donor CMV status may have confounded expanded clonotype changes. PBMCs went unsorted, and a conclusive naive versus antigen-experienced comparison was therefore prevented.

The source is a woman aged 18 to 35 in good health. Sequencing was done on a sample of blood. This rearrangement joins TRBV5-1 to TRBJ2-3; 7 bases map to TRBD2. The CDR3 loop reads CASSAYTHRDYVADTQYF. As DNA, the CDR3 is TGCGCCAGCAGCGCCTATACTCACCGGGACTATGTGGCAGATACGCAGTATTTT.